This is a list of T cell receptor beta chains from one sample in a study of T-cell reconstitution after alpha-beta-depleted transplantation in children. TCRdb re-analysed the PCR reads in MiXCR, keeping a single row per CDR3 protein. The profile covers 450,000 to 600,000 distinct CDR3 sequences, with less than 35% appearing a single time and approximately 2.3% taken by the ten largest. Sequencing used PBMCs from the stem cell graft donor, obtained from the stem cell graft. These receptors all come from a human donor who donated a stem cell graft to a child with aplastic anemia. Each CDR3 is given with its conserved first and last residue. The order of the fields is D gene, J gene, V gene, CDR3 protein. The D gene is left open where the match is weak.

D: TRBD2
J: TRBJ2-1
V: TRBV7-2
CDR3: CASSLGGQTSGRKFF

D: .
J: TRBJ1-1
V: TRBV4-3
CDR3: CASKGGVKGAEAFF

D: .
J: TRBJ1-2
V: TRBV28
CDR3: CASSLFRFGAQDRGYTF

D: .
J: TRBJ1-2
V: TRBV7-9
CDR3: CASSPSPGLHGYTF

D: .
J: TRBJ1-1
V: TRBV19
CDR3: CASSIEGLRGMNTEAFF

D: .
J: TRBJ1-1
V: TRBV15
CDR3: CATSPKGVNTEAFF

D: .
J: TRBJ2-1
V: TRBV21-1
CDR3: CASSKDRQGDHEQFF

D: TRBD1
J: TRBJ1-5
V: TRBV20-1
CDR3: CSARDQDRGSNQPQHF

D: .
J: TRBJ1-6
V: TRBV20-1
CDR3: CSASQNREVYNSPLHF

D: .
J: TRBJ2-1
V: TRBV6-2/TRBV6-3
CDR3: CASTRDSPYNEQFF

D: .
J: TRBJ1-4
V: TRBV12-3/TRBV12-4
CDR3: CASSLTGTREKLFF

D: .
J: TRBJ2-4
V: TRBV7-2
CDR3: CASSRPTGVAKNIQYF

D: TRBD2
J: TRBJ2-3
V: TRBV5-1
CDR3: CASSLGTLAGGSTDTQYF

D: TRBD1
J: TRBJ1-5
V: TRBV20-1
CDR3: CSANSGTGNQPQHF

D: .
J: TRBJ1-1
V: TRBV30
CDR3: CAWIPFLGGMNTEAFF

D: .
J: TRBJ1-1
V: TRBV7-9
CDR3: CASSSSNNLEAFF

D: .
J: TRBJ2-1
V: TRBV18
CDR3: CASSPPVAADNEQFF

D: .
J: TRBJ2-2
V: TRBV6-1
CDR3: CASTLSYGGVRTGELFF

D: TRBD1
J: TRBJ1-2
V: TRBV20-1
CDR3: CSARGQGDGDTF

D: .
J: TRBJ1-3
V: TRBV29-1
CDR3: CSVLRGGNTIYF

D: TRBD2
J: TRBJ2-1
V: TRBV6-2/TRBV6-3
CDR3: CATLGLAGGRNEQFF

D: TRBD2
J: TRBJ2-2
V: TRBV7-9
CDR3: CASSLDPAGGFPGELFF

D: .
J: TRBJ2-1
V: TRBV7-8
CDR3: CASSRNGALPNNEQFF

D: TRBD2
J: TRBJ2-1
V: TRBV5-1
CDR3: CASSLASSSGSGNEQFF

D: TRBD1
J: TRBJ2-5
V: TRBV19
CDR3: CASSHVGTGRFETQYF

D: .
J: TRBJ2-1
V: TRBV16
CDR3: CASSQSPLDLYNNEQFF

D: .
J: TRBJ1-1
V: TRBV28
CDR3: CASSLGEFMNTEAFF

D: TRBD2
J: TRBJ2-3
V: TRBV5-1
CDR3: CASNPLAGMNTQYF

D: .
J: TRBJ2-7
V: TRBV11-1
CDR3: CASSSLQAEIYEQYF

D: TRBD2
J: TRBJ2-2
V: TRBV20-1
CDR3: CSAREGTSGTGELFF

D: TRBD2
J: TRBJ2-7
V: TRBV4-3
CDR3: CASSLGLVDTYEQYF

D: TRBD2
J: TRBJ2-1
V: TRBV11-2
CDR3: CASSAGGLAGSQLNEQFF

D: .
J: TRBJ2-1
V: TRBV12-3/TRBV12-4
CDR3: CASHGRSGDEQFF

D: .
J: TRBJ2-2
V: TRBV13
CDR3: CASSSRVFAGELFF

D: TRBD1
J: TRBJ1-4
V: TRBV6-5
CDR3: CASSNPGQGNEKLFF

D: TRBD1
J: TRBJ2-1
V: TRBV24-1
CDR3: CATSGQHNEQFF

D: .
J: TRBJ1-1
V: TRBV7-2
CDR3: CASSLVSRVDEAFF

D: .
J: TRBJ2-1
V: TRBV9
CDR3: CASSPSGGSSYNEQFF

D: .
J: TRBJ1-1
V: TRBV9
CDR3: CASSASRGMNTEAFF

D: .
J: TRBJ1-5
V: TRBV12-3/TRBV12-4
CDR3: CASSLSLAGVLQPQHF

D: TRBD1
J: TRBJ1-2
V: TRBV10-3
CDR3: CAISSGQANYGYTF

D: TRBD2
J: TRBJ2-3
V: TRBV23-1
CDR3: CASSQWPQRGLASPWRVPDTQYF

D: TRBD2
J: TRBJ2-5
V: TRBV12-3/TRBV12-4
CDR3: CASSFTGRARETQYF

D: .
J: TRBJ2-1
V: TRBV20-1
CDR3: CSAIGHNEQFF

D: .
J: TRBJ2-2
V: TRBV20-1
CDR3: CSALFGGPDTGELFF

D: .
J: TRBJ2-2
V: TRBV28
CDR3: CASSRQSEYTGELFF

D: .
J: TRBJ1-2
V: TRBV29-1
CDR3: CSVELQGYAYDGYTF

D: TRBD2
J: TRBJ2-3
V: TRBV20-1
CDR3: CSAPLAGTDTQYF

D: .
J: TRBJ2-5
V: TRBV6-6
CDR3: CASSHGWEETQYF

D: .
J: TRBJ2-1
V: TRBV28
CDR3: CASSKAGAGEQFF

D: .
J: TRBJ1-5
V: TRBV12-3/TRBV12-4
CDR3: CASSAEAAPNQPQHF

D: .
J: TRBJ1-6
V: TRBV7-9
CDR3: CASSLGEGYSPLHF

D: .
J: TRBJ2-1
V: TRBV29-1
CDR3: CSVEGLGQRTNEQFF

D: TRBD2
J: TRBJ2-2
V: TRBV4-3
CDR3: CASSPGLAGVIANTGELFF

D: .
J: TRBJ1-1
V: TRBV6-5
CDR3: CASSYATGPTEAFF

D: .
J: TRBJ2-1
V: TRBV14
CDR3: CASSTDPRFNEQFF

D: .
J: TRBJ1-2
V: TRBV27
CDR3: CASSFDRSAGGYTF

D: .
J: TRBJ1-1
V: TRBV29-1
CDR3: CSVRRQGRPTEAFF

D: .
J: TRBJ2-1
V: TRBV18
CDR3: CASSQYSNEQFF